This TCR beta chain came from a study of tumor-infiltrating lymphocytes in primary liver carcinoma. Background on the study: Measuring about 4.2 to 11 cm across, the tumors were staged as T1-T3 N0M0. General study points: Tumor-adjacent and tumor-blood pairs shared less of their repertoires than tumor region pairs shared.

Co-extraction of RNA and DNA was performed on roughly 20-31 mg of unsorted bulk tissue. Every tumor yielded five separate sampled regions. A word on this clonotype: As yet, its antigen is unknown. A read error may produce the germline difference seen at one junction end.

This CDR3 region has 13 residues. Germline loops: CDR1 SGHAT, CDR2 FQNNGV. The investigators made TCR beta cDNA from roughly 0.55 ug total RNA, using a constant-region primer. Researchers made the TCR beta libraries by running three nested multiplex PCR rounds with slightly modified ARM-PCR. TRBV1-TRBV30 forward and Cbeta reverse primers drove the first two approximately 10-cycle rounds. Each CDR3 protein is one row after TCRdb ran MiXCR on the multiplex PCR reads. Of 100,000 to 150,000 distinct CDR3 sequences listed, 55% to 75% were seen once; the top ten hold 8.4%. The specimen was liver tumor tissue from sampling region 3. Described subset: tumor region T3, left-lateral pole. This receptor was taken from a woman aged 55-69 years with primary liver carcinoma and hepatitis B virus infection. The chain joins TRBV11-2 to TRBJ2-2; D is possibly TRBD2 (5 bases). CDR3 DNA sequence: TGTACCAGCAGCTTTGATAGGACTGAGGAGCTGTTTTTT. It specifies CTSSFDRTEELFF.